A selection of T cell receptor beta chains follows, all from one sample in a study of Tregs in tolerant kidney transplant recipients. Assay: immunoSEQ multiplex PCR; the TCRdb copy retains only in-frame clones and omits some. The sample has more than 70,000 clones, around nine tenths seen once; the top ten hold more than 1.5%. The sequenced sample was CD4+ T cells from blood (PBMCs), obtained 24 months after the transplant. All receptors derive from a human patient who received a combined kidney and bone marrow transplant. The T cells may partly be graft donor cells. The CDR3 runs from the conserved cysteine through the conserved F or W. Each record gives: D gene, V gene, J gene, clone size, CDR3 protein, CDR3 DNA. D genes are given only for firm matches. Only some rows state a clone size, as once, few, many or a class for expanded clones.

>.|TRBV5-1|TRBJ2-3|.
CASSPRERGTDTQYF
TGCGCCAGCAGCCCCAGGGAGCGGGGCACAGATACGCAGTATTTT
>.|TRBV19|TRBJ2-3|.
CATRDTGFTDTQYF
TGTGCCACCCGGGATACAGGGTTTACAGATACGCAGTATTTT
>.|TRBV7-2|TRBJ1-2|.
CASSPTTDYGYTF
TGTGCCAGCAGCCCTACAACAGACTATGGCTACACCTTC
>TRBD1|TRBV18|TRBJ2-2|.
CASSGQGTGTGELFF
TGTGCCAGCTCAGGACAGGGGACGGGCACCGGGGAGCTGTTTTTT
>.|TRBV21-1|TRBJ2-7|few
CASSNPRDYSYEQYF
TGTGCCAGCAGCAACCCTCGGGACTACTCCTACGAGCAGTACTTC
>.|TRBV14|TRBJ2-3|.
CASSQDRGFESTDTQYF
TGTGCCAGCAGCCAAGACAGGGGATTTGAATCCACAGATACGCAGTATTTT
>TRBD2|TRBV7-2|TRBJ2-1|.
CASSSRGGSSYNEQFF
TGTGCCAGCAGCTCACGCGGGGGAAGCTCCTACAATGAGCAGTTCTTC
>TRBD1|TRBV18|TRBJ2-3|once
CASSPGTGEADTQYF
TGTGCCAGCTCACCAGGGACAGGGGAGGCAGATACGCAGTATTTT
>.|TRBV7-2|TRBJ1-5|.
CASSPNTEQPQHF
TGTGCCAGCAGCCCTAATACAGAGCAGCCCCAGCATTTT
>.|TRBV5-1|TRBJ2-1|.
CASSQTPLGGGTGNEQFF
TGCGCCAGCAGCCAAACCCCTCTAGGGGGAGGGACAGGCAATGAGCAGTTCTTC
>TRBD1|TRBV10-3|TRBJ1-6|.
CAISESRQGGDNSPLHF
TGTGCCATCAGTGAGTCGCGACAGGGAGGAGATAATTCCCCCCTCCACTTT
>.|TRBV28|TRBJ1-4|.
CASALRVMAEKLFF
TGTGCCAGCGCACTCAGGGTGATGGCTGAAAAACTGTTTTTT
>TRBD1|TRBV11-3|TRBJ1-2|.
CASSSYRGEGYTF
TGTGCCAGCAGCTCATACAGGGGGGAAGGCTACACCTTC